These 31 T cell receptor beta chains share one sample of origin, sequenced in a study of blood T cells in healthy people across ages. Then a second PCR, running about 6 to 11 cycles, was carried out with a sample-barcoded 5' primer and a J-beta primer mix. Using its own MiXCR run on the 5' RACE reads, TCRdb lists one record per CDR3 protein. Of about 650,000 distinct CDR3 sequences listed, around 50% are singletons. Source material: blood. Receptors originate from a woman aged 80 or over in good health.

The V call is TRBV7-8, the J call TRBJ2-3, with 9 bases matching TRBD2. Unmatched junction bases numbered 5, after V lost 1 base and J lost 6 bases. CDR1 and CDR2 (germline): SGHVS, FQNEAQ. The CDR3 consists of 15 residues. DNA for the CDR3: TGTGCCAGCAGCTTAGGACTAGCGGTGCAGGATACGCAGTATTTT. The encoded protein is CASSLGLAVQDTQYF. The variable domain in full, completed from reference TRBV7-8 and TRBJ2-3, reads GAGVSQSPRYKVAKRGQDVALRCDPISGHVSLFWYQQALGQGPEFLTYFQNEAQLDKSGLPSDRFFAERPEGSVSTLKIQRTQQEDSAVYLCASSLGLAVQDTQYFGPGTRLTVL.

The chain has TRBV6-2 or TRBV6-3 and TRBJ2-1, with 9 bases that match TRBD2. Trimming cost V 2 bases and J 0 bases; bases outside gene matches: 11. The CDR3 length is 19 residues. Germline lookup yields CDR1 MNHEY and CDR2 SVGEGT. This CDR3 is CASSYVRFRSGSSYNEQFF. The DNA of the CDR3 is TGTGCCAGCAGTTACGTCAGATTTCGTAGCGGGAGCTCCTACAATGAGCAGTTCTTC.

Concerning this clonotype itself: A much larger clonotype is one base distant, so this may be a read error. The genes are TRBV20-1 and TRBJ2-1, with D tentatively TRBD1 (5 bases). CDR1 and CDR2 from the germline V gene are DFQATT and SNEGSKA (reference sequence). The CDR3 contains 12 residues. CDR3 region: CRVRVPYNEQFF. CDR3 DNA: TGCAGGGTCAGGGTTCCCTACAATGAGCAGTTCTTC.

CDR3 nucleotide sequence: TGTGCCAGCAGACCCGGGACAGGGGGCGAAGAGACCCAGTACTTC. Translation: CASRPGTGGEETQYF. The chain is built from TRBV25-1 and TRBJ2-5; 12 bases fit TRBD1. CDR3 length: 15 residues. Trimming removed 6 bases from V and 3 bases from J; junction bases left unmatched: 5. The V gene's germline CDR1 is MGHDK and CDR2 SYGVNS.

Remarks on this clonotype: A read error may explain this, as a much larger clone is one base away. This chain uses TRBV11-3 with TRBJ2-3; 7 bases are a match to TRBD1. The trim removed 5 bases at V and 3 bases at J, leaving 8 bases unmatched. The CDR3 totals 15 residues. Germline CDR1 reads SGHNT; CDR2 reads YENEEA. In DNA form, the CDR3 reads TGTGCCAGCAGCCTAGGGGGCATCGAAACAGATACGCAGTATTTT. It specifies CASSLGGIETDTQYF.

The CDR3: CASSPIGMGETQYF. CDR3 nucleotides: TGTGCCAGCAGTCCCATAGGGATGGGGGAGACCCAGTACTTC. This chain joins TRBV28 and TRBJ2-7; D not certain. The end of the DNA fits TRBJ2-5 better, so the J call may be wrong. This CDR3 has 14 residues. Looked up from germline, CDR1 is MDHEN and CDR2 is SYDVKM.

Here the CDR3 DNA reads TGTGCCAGCAGCTCGGGACAGCCAACAACTAATGAAAAACTGTTTTTT. It codes for CASSSGQPTTNEKLFF. The V and J genes are TRBV7-9 and TRBJ1-4, with 7 positions matching TRBD1. The germline CDR1 and CDR2 sequences are SEHNR and FQNEAQ (reference sequence). CDR3 length equals 16 residues. V dropped 4 bases and J dropped 0; count of bases not matched to a gene: 5.

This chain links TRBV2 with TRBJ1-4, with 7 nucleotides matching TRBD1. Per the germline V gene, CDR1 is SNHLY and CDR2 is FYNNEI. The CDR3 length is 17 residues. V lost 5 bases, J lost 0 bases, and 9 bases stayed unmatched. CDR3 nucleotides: TGTGCCAGCAGTAAAAGGGGGCAGTTTGCAACTAATGAAAAACTGTTTTTT. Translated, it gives CASSKRGQFATNEKLFF.

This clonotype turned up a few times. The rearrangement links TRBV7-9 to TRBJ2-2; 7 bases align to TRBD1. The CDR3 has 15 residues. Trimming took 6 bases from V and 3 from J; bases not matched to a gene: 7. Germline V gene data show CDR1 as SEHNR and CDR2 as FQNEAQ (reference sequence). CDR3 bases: TGTGCCAGCAGTACGGGACAGCTATACACCGGGGAGCTGTTTTTT. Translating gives CASSTGQLYTGELFF.

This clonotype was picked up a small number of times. The DNA of the CDR3 is TGTGCCAGCAGTTCCACCTCGACAGGGTTCCTCAATGAGCAGTTCTTC. This gives the protein CASSSTSTGFLNEQFF. The chain uses TRBV27 and TRBJ2-1, with 7 bases fitting TRBD1. Unmatched junction bases numbered 12, after V lost 4 bases and J lost 6 bases. Germline CDR1 MNHEY, CDR2 SMNVEV (reference sequence). The length of the CDR3 is 16 residues.

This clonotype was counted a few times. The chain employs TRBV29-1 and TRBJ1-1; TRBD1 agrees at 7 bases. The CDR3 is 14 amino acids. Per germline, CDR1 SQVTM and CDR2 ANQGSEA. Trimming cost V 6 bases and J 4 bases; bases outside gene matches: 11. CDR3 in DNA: TGCAGCGTCCACGAACAGGGGTCGGGCACTGAAGCTTTCTTT. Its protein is CSVHEQGSGTEAFF.

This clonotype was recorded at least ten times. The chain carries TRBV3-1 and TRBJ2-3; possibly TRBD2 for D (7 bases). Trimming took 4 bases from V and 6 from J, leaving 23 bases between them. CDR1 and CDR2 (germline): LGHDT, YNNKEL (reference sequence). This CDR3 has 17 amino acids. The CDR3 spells CASSLGGTRRLRDTQYF. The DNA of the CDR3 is TGTGCCAGCAGCCTGGGAGGGACACGCCGACTAAGGGATACGCAGTATTTT.

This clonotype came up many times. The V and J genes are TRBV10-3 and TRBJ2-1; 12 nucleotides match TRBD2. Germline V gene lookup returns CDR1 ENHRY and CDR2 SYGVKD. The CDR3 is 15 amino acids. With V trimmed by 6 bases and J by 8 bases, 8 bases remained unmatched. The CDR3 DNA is TGTGCCATCAGCCGTGGACTAGCGGGACCCGATGAGCAGTTCTTC. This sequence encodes CAISRGLAGPDEQFF.

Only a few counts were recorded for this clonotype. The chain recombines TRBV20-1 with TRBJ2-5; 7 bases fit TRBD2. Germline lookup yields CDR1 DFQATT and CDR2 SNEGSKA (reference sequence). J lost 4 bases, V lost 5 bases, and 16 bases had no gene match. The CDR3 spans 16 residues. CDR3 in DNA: TGCAGTGCTGGAGGTCGGCGGGGGTTGGTCGGAGAGACCCAGTACTTC. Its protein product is CSAGGRRGLVGETQYF.

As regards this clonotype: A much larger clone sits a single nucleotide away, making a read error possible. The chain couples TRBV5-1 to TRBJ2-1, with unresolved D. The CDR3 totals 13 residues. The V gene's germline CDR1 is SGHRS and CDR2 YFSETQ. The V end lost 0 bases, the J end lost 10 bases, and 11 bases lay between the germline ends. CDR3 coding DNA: TGCGCCAGCAGCTTGGATCCGGGTAGAGAGCAGTTCTTC. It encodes CASSLDPGREQFF. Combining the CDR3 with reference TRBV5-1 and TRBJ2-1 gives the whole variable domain KAGVTQTPRYLIKTRGQQVTLSCSPISGHRSVSWYQQTPGQGLQFLFEYFSETQRNKGNFPGRFSGRQFSNSRSEMNVSTLELGDSALYLCASSLDPGREQFFGPGTRLTVL.

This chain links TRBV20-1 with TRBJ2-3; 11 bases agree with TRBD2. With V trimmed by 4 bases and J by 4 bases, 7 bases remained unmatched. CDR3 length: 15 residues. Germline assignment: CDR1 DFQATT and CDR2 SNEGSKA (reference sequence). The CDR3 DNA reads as TGCAGTGCTACCCTAGCGGGAGGAGCGCCAGATACGCAGTATTTT. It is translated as CSATLAGGAPDTQYF.

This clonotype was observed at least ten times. The CDR3 DNA reads TGTGCCAGCACCCAGGTCGGGGCCGGGAATAAGCAGTTCTTC. Protein sequence: CASTQVGAGNKQFF. The J gene is TRBJ2-1, the V gene TRBV25-1; D possibly uses TRBD1 or TRBD2 (5 bases each). V lost 7 bases to trimming and J lost 11 bases, with 21 bases between them. Germline V lookup: CDR1 MGHDK, CDR2 SYGVNS. This CDR3 is built from 14 residues.

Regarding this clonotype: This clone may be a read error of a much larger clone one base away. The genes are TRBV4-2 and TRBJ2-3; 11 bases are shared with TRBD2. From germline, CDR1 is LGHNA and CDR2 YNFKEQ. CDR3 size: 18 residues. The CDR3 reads CAGSLTATSGSITDTQYF. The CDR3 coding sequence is TGTGCCGGCAGCCTCACAGCAACTAGCGGGAGTATAACAGATACGCAGTATTTT.

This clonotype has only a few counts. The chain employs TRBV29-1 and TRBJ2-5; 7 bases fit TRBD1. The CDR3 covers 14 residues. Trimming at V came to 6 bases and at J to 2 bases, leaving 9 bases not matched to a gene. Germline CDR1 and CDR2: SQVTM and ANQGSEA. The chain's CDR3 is CSVDPAGGQETQYF. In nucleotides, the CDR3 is TGCAGCGTCGACCCGGCAGGGGGTCAAGAGACCCAGTACTTC.

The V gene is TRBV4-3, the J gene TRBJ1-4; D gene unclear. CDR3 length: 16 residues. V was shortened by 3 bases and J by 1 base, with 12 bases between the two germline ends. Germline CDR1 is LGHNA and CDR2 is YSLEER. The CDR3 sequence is CASSHGVSETNEKLFF. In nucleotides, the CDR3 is TGCGCCAGCAGCCACGGGGTTTCTGAAACTAATGAAAAACTGTTTTTT.

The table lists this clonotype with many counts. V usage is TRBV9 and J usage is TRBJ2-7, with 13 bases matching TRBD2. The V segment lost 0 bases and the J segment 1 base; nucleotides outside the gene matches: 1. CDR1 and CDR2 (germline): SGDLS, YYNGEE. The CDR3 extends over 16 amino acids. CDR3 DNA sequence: TGTGCCAGCAGCGTAGGACTAGCGGGAGGTTCCTACGAGCAGTACTTC. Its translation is CASSVGLAGGSYEQYF. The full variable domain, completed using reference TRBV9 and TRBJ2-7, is DSGVTQTPKHLITATGQRVTLRCSPRSGDLSVYWYQQSLDQGLQFLIQYYNGEERAKGNILERFSAQQFPDLHSELNLSSLELGDSALYFCASSVGLAGGSYEQYFGPGTRLTVT.

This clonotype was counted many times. The CDR3 DNA sequence: TGTGCCAGCAGCTTATCCTCAGGAAATACGCAGTATTTT. Translating gives CASSLSSGNTQYF. The chain uses TRBV7-9 and TRBJ2-3; the D is unclear. V lost 2 bases and J 7 bases, leaving 10 bases between the germline ends. From germline, CDR1 is SEHNR and CDR2 FQNEAQ (reference sequence). CDR3 length: 13 residues.

The CDR3 nucleotides read TGTGCCAGCAGCCAAGACAGGGGGGCCACAGATACGCAGTATTTT. It specifies CASSQDRGATDTQYF. The rearrangement links TRBV14 to TRBJ2-3, with D possibly matching TRBD1 (7 bases). V lost 0 bases and J 2 bases, leaving 9 bases between the germline ends. The length of the CDR3 is 15 residues. Germline CDR1 is SGHDN and CDR2 is FVKESK.

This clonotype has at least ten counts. The CDR3 DNA sequence: TGCGCCAGCAGCTTCCGGGCCCCAGAAGAGACCCAGTACTTC. Encoded protein: CASSFRAPEETQYF. The V and J genes are TRBV5-1 and TRBJ2-5; D unclear. Trimming cost V 2 bases and J 3 bases, with 11 bases left between them. The germline gives CDR1 SGHRS, CDR2 YFSETQ. This CDR3 has 14 amino acids.

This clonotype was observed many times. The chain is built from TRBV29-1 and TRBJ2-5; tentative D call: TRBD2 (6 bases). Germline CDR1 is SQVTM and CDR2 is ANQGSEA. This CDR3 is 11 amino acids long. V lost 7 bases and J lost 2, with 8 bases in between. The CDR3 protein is CSAGGQETQYF. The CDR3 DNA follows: TGCAGCGCTGGAGGGCAAGAGACCCAGTACTTC.

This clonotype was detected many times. CDR3 loop: CASSFPLGGYEQYF. CDR3 nucleotides: TGCGCCAGCAGCTTTCCCTTGGGCGGCTACGAGCAGTACTTC. The rearrangement joins TRBV5-1 to TRBJ2-7; no reliable D call. The CDR3 length is 14 residues. V was clipped by 2 bases and J by 3 bases, with 12 bases between them. CDR1 is SGHRS, CDR2 YFSETQ, per germline.

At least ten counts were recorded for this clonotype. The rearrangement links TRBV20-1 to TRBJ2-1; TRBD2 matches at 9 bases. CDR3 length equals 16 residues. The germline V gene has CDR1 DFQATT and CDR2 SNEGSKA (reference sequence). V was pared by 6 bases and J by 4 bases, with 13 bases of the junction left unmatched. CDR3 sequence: CSAKPLAGDRYNEQFF. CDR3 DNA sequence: TGCAGTGCCAAACCATTAGCGGGAGACCGATACAATGAGCAGTTCTTC.

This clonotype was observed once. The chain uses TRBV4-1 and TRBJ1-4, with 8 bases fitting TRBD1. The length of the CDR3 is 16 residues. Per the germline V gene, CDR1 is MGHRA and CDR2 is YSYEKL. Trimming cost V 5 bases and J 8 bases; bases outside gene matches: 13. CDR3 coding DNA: TGCGCCAGCAGCTCGAGCGGGGGACAGGAGGGAGAAAAACTGTTTTTT. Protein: CASSSSGGQEGEKLFF.

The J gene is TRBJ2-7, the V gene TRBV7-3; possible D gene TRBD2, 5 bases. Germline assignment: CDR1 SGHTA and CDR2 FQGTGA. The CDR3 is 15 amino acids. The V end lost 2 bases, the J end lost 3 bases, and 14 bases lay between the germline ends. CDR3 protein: CASSLPTPGNYEQYF. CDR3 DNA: TGTGCCAGCAGCTTACCAACCCCGGGGAACTACGAGCAGTACTTC.

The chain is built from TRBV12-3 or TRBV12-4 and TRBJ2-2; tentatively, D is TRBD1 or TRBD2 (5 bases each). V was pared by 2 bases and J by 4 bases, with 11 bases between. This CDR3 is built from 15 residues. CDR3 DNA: TGTGCCAGCAGTTTAAGTGGTGGGGGCACCGGGGAGCTGTTTTTT. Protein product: CASSLSGGGTGELFF.

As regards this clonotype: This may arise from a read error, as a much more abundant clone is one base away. The CDR3 reads CASSLSEGETQYF. The CDR3 region has the DNA TGTGCCAGCAGTTTGTCCGAAGGGGAGACCCAGTACTTC. The rearrangement uses TRBV28 and TRBJ2-5; D unresolved. The CDR3 is 13 amino acids. Trimming took off 3 bases at V and 5 bases at J, with 10 bases between the two ends. CDR1 is MDHEN, CDR2 SYDVKM, per germline.